A selection of T cell receptor beta chains follows, all from one sample in a study of cytomegalovirus exposure and HLA in healthy donors. TCRdb's copy holds only in-frame clones and misses some; the assay was immunoSEQ multiplex PCR. In the table there are around 180,000 clones, 75% to 85% of which are singletons. Sequencing was done on a sample of PBMCs. The origin of the receptors is a girl aged 2 to 9 in good health and CMV-seropositive. Each CDR3 is given with its conserved first and last residue. D genes are given only for firm matches. Rows give clone size only sometimes, using once, few, many, or a class for an expanded clone.

V gene,D gene,clone size,J gene,CDR3 DNA,CDR3 protein
TRBV30,TRBD1,.,TRBJ1-2,TGTGCCTGGAGTGCGGACCGGTTGACAGGGTTTTCCTATGGCTACACCTTC,CAWSADRLTGFSYGYTF
TRBV6-1,TRBD1,.,TRBJ1-2,TGTGCCAGCAGTAGGGGACAGGGCTATGGCTACACCTTC,CASSRGQGYGYTF
TRBV28,TRBD2,.,TRBJ2-3,TGTGCCAGCAAACTAGCGGGAGTCACAGATACGCAGTATTTT,CASKLAGVTDTQYF
TRBV28,TRBD2,.,TRBJ2-1,TGTGCCAGCAGTCGGGGGGGAGCGGGACCACTCTACAATGAGCAGTTCTTC,CASSRGGAGPLYNEQFF
TRBV7-2,.,.,TRBJ1-6,TGTGCCAGCAGCTTAACTCCTTTTCCCGAGGGTTCACCCCTCCACTTT,CASSLTPFPEGSPLHF
TRBV6-5,.,.,TRBJ1-3,TGTGCCAGCAGCTCGACAGCCTCTGGAAACACCATATATTTT,CASSSTASGNTIYF
TRBV4-1,.,.,TRBJ1-1,TGCGCCAGCAGCCAGACCGGGACTGGGAACACTGAAGCTTTCTTT,CASSQTGTGNTEAFF
TRBV2,TRBD2,.,TRBJ2-5,TGTGCCAGCAGGGACTATCTAGCGGGGGCCGGAGAGACCCAGTACTTC,CASRDYLAGAGETQYF
TRBV4-1,.,.,TRBJ2-3,TGCGCCAGCAGCCAGTCACTAGCCATACACACAGATACGCAGTATTTT,CASSQSLAIHTDTQYF
TRBV9,.,.,TRBJ1-1,TGTGCCAGCAGCGGAGGGGGACCTGAAGCTTTCTTT,CASSGGGPEAFF
TRBV9,.,.,TRBJ1-6,TGTGCCAGCAGCCCCCAGGTCGGGGCAGGGGTATCACCCCTCCACTTT,CASSPQVGAGVSPLHF
TRBV29-1,TRBD2,.,TRBJ2-1,TGCAGCGTCGGTCAGCGGGAGGGCGTTGAGCAGTTCTTC,CSVGQREGVEQFF
TRBV19,TRBD1,.,TRBJ1-5,TGTGCCAGTAGTACCCCCCAGACAGGGATCTATAGCAATCAGCCCCAGCATTTT,CASSTPQTGIYSNQPQHF
TRBV19,TRBD1,.,TRBJ1-5,TGTGCCAGTAGTAGCCGCGAACGGACAGGGGAGTATCAGCCCCAGCATTTT,CASSSRERTGEYQPQHF
TRBV2,TRBD1,.,TRBJ1-2,TGTGCCAGCAGTGCTACTCCGGACAGGTATCAAAAGAACTATGGCTACACCTTC,CASSATPDRYQKNYGYTF
TRBV2,.,.,TRBJ1-5,TGTGCCAGCGGTCCGGTGGAGCCCCAGCATTTT,CASGPVEPQHF
TRBV6-1,TRBD1,.,TRBJ2-7,TGTGCCAGCAGTGGTAAGGACAGGGGATCACTCGAGCAGTACTTC,CASSGKDRGSLEQYF
TRBV5-1,TRBD1,.,TRBJ1-1,TGCGCCAGCAGCCTGCGACAGGGCAGAGGTGACACTGAAGCTTTCTTT,CASSLRQGRGDTEAFF
TRBV5-4,TRBD2,.,TRBJ2-1,TGTGCCAGCAGCTTGGCCTCGGGACTAGCGGGAGTGGATGAGCAGTTCTTC,CASSLASGLAGVDEQFF
TRBV30,.,.,TRBJ1-1,TGTGCCTGGAGCGCGCAAACGGGGACTGAAGCTTTCTTT,CAWSAQTGTEAFF
TRBV5-1,TRBD1,few,TRBJ1-4,TGCGCCAGCAGCTTCCAGGGGACAGGGGAAAAACTGTTTTTT,CASSFQGTGEKLFF
TRBV6-5,.,few,TRBJ1-4,TGTGCCAGCAGTTACTCGGGACAACGCGGTGAAAAACTGTTTTTT,CASSYSGQRGEKLFF
TRBV29-1,.,.,TRBJ1-1,TGCAGCGTGGAAGGGGGGGTGAACACTGAAGCTTTCTTT,CSVEGGVNTEAFF
TRBV19,TRBD1,few,TRBJ1-4,TGTGCCAGCAGGACGACAGGGGCAACTAATGAAAAACTGTTTTTT,CASRTTGATNEKLFF
TRBV7-9,TRBD2,.,TRBJ2-3,TGTGCCACTCGGAGCGGGAGTTCTACTACGCAGTATTTT,CATRSGSSTTQYF